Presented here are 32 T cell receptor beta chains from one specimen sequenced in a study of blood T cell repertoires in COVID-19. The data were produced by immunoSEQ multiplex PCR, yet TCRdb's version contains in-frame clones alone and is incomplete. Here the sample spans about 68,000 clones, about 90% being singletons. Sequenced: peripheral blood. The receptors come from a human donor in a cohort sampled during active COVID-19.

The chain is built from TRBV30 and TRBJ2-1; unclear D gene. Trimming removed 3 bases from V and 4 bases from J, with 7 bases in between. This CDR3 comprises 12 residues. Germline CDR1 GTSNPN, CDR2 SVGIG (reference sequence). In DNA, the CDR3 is TGTGCCTGGAGATCCGAGTACAATGAGCAGTTCTTC. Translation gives CAWRSEYNEQFF. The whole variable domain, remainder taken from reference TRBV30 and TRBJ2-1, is SQTIHQWPATLVQPVGSPLSLECTVEGTSNPNLYWYRQAAGRGLQLLFYSVGIGQISSEVPQNLSASRPQDRQFILSSKKLLLSDSGFYLCAWRSEYNEQFFGPGTRLTVL.

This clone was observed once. In DNA form, the CDR3 reads TGCGCCAGCAGCTTGCAGGGCGGCACCGGGGAGCTGTTTTTT. Translation: CASSLQGGTGELFF. This chain joins TRBV5-1 and TRBJ2-2; possible D gene TRBD1, 5 bases. The length of the CDR3 is 14 residues. Trimming pared 1 base from V and 4 bases from J, leaving 8 bases between. From germline, CDR1 is SGHRS and CDR2 YFSETQ. Looking up the rest from reference TRBV5-1 and TRBJ2-2 gives the full variable domain: KAGVTQTPRYLIKTRGQQVTLSCSPISGHRSVSWYQQTPGQGLQFLFEYFSETQRNKGNFPGRFSGRQFSNSRSEMNVSTLELGDSALYLCASSLQGGTGELFFGEGSRLTVL.

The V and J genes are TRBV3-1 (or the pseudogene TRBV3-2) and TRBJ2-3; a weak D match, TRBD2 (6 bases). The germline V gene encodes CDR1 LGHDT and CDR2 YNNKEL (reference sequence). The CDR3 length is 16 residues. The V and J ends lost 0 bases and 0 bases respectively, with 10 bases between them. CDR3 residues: CASSQDLGGSTDTQYF. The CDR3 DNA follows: TGTGCCAGCAGCCAAGATCTCGGGGGTAGCACAGATACGCAGTATTTT.

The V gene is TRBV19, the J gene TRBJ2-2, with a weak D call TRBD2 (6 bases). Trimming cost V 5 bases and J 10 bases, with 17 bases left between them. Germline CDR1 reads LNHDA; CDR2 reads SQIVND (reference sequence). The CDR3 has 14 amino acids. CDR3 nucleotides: TGTGCCAGTAGTTTCCTAGGTGGGGGGAAGGAGCTGTTTTTT. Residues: CASSFLGGGKELFF.

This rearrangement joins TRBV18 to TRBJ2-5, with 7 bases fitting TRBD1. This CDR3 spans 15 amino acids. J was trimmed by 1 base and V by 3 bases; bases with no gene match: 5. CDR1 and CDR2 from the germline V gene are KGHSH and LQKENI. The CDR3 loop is CASSPTTGTQETQYF. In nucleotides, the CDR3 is TGTGCCAGCTCACCTACGACAGGGACCCAAGAGACCCAGTACTTC.

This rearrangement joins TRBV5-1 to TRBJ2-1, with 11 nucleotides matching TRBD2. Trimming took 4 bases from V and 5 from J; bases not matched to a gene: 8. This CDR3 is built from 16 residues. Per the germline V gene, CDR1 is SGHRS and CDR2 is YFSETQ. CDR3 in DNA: TGCGCCAGCAGCAATCTCGGGACTAGCGGAAACAATGAGCAGTTCTTC. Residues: CASSNLGTSGNNEQFF.

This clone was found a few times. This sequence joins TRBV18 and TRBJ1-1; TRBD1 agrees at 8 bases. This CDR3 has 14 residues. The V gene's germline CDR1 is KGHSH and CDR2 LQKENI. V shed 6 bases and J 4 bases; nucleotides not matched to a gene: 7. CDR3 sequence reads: CASSGQGSFTEAFF. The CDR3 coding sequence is TGTGCCAGCTCCGGACAGGGCTCCTTCACTGAAGCTTTCTTT. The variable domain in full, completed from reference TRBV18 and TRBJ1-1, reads NAGVMQNPRHLVRRRGQEARLRCSPMKGHSHVYWYRQLPEEGLKFMVYLQKENIIDESGMPKERFSAEFPKEGPSILRIQQVVRGDSAAYFCASSGQGSFTEAFFGQGTRLTVV.

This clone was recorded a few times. In nucleotides, the CDR3 is TGTGCCAGTAGTATCTTCCCCGGTAGCAATCAGCCCCAGCATTTT. Encoded protein: CASSIFPGSNQPQHF. The chain uses TRBV19 and TRBJ1-5; D remains ambiguous. This CDR3 spans 15 amino acids. The germline V gene encodes CDR1 LNHDA and CDR2 SQIVND (reference sequence). Trimming took off 3 bases at V and 0 bases at J, with 9 bases between the two ends.

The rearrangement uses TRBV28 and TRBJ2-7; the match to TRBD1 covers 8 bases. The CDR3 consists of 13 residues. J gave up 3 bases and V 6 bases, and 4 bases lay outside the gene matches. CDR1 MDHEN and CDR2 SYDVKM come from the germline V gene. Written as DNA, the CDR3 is TGTGCCAGCAGCCCAGGGGGCGGCTACGAGCAGTACTTC. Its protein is CASSPGGGYEQYF.

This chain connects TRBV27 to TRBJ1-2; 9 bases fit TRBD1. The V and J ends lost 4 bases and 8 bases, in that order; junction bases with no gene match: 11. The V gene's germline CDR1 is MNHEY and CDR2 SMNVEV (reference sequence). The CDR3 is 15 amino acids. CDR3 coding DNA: TGTGCCAGCAGTTCAGGACAGGGGAGGTTAGGGGGCTACACCTTC. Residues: CASSSGQGRLGGYTF.

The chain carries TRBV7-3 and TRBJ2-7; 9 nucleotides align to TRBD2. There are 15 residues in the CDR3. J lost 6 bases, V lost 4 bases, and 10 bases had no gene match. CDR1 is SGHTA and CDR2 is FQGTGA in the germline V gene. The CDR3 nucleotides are TGTGCCAGCAGCTCCTCCGGGACTAGCTCATCCGAGCAGTACTTC. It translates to CASSSSGTSSSEQYF.

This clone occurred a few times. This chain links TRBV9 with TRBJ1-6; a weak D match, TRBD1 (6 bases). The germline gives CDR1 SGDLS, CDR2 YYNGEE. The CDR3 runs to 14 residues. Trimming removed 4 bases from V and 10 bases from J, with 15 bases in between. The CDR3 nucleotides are TGTGCCAGCAGCCCCAGACAGGCAATGTCACCCCTCCACTTT. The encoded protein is CASSPRQAMSPLHF.

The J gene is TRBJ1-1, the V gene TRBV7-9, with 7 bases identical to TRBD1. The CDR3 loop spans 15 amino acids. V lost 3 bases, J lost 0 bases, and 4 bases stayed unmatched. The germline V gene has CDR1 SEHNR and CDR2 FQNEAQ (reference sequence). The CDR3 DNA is TGTGCCAGCAGCTTTCAGGGGGGAATGAACACTGAAGCTTTCTTT. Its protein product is CASSFQGGMNTEAFF.

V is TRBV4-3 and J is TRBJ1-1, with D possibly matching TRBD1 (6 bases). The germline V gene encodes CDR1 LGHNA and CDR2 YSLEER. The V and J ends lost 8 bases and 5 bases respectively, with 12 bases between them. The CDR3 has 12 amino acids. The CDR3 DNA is TGCGCCAGCTCCACAGGGAGAACTGAAGCTTTCTTT. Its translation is CASSTGRTEAFF.

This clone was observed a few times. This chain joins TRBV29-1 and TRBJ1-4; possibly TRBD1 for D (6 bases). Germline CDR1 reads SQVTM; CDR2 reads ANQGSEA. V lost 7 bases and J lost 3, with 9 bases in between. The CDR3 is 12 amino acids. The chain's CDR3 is CSARTANEKLFF. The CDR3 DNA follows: TGCAGCGCCCGGACAGCTAATGAAAAACTGTTTTTT.

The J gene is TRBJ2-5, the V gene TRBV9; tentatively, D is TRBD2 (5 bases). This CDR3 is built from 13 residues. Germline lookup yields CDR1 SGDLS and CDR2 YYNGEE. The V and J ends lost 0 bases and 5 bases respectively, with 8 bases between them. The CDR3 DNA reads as TGTGCCAGCAGCGTAGTCACGGGGGAGACCCAGTACTTC. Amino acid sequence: CASSVVTGETQYF.

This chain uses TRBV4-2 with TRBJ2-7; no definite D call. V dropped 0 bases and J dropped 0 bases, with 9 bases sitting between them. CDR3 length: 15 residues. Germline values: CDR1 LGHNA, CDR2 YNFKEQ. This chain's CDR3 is CASSQDTESSYEQYF. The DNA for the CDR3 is TGTGCCAGCAGCCAAGATACTGAAAGCTCCTACGAGCAGTACTTC.

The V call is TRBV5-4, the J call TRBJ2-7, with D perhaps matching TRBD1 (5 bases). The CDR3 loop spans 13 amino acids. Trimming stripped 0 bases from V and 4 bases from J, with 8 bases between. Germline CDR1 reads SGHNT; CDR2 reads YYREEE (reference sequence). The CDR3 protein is CASSLGQFYEQYF. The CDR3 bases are TGTGCCAGCAGCTTGGGACAGTTTTACGAGCAGTACTTC.

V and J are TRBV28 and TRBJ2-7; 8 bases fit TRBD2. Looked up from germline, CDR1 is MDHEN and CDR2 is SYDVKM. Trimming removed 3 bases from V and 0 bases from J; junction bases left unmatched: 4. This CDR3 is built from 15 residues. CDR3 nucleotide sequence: TGTGCCAGCAGTTTGACCGGGACTAGCTCCTACGAGCAGTACTTC. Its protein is CASSLTGTSSYEQYF.

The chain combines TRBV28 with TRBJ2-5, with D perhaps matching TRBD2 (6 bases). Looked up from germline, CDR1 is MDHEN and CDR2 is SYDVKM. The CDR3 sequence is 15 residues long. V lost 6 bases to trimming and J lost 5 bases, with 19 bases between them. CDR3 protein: CASSTPWRGEETQYF. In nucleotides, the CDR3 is TGTGCCAGCAGCACCCCTTGGAGGGGAGAGGAGACCCAGTACTTC. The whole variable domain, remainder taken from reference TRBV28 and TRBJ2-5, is DVKVTQSSRYLVKRTGEKVFLECVQDMDHENMFWYRQDPGLGLRLIYFSYDVKMKEKGDIPEGYSVSREKKERFSLILESASTNQTSMYLCASSTPWRGEETQYFGPGTRLLVL.

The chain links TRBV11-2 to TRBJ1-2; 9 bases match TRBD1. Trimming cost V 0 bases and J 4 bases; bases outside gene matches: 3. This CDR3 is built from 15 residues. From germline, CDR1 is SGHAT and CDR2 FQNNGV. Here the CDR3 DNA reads TGTGCCAGCAGCTTAGAGTGGACAGGGGTCTATGGCTACACCTTC. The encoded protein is CASSLEWTGVYGYTF.

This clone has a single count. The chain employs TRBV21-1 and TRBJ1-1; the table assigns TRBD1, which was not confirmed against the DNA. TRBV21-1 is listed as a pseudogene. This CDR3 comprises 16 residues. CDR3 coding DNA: TGTGCCAGCAGCAACGACAGGGGGTCAATGAACACTGAAGCTTTCTTT. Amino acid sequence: CASSNDRGSMNTEAFF.

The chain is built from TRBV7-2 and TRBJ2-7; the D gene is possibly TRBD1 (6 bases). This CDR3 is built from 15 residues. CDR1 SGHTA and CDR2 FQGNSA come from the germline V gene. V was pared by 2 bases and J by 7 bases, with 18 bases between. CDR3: CASSLRDKILREQYF. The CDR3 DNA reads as TGTGCCAGCAGCTTACGGGACAAGATCTTGCGAGAGCAGTACTTC.

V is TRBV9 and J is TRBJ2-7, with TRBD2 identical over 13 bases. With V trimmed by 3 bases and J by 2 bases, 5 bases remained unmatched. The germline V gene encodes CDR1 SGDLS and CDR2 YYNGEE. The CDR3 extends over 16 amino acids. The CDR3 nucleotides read TGTGCCAGCAGCGCCGATACTAGCGGGAGGGCCTACGAGCAGTACTTC. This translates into CASSADTSGRAYEQYF.

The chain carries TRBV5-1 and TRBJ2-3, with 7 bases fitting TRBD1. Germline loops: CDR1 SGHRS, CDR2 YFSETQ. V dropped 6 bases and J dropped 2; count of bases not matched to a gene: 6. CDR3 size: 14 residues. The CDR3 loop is CASTRQGLTDTQYF. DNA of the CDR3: TGCGCCAGCACTAGACAGGGCCTCACAGATACGCAGTATTTT.

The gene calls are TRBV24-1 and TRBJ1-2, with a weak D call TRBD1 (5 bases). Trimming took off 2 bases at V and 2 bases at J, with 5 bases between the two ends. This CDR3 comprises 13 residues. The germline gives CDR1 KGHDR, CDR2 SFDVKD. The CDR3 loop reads CATSDWGNYGYTF. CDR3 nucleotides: TGTGCCACCAGTGATTGGGGCAACTATGGCTACACCTTC.

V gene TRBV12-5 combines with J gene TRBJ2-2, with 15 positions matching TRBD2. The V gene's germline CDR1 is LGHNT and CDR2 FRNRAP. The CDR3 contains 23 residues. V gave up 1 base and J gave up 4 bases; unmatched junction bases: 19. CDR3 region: CASGLALGGDGLAGGPGTGELFF. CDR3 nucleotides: TGTGCTAGTGGTTTGGCCCTGGGAGGGGATGGACTAGCGGGAGGGCCGGGCACCGGGGAGCTGTTTTTT.

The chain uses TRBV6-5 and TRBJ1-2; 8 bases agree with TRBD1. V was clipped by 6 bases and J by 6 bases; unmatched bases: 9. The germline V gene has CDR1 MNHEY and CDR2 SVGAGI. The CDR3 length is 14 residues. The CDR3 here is CASSAGTGENGYTF. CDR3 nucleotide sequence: TGTGCCAGCAGCGCTGGGACAGGTGAAAATGGCTACACCTTC.

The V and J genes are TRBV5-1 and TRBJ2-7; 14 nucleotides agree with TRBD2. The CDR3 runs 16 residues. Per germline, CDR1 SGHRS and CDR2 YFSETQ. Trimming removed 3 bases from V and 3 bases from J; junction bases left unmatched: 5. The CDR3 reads CASSSRTSGGIYEQYF. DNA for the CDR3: TGCGCCAGCAGCTCAAGGACTAGCGGGGGGATCTACGAGCAGTACTTC.

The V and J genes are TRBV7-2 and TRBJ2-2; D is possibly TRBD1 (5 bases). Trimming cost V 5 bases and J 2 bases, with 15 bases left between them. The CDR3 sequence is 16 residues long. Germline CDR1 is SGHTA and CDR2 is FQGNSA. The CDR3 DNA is TGTGCCAGCAGCCCCCAGGGTGGGCTTAACACCGGGGAGCTGTTTTTT. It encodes CASSPQGGLNTGELFF.

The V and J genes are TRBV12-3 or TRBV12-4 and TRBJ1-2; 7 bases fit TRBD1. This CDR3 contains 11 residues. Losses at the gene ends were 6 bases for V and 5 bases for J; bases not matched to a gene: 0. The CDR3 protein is CASRQGYGYTF. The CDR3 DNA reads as TGTGCCAGCAGACAGGGGTATGGCTACACCTTC.

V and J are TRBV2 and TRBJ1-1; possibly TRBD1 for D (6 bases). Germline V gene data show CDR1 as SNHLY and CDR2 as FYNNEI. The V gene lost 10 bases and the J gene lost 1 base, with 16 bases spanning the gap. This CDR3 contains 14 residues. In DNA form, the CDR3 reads TGTGCCAACCACAAACAGGACAGGAACACTGAAGCTTTCTTT. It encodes CANHKQDRNTEAFF. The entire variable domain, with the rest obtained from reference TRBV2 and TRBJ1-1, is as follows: EPEVTQTPSHQVTQMGQEVILRCVPISNHLYFYWYRQILGQKVEFLVSFYNNEISEKSEIFDDQFSVERPDGSNFTLKIRSTKLEDSAMYFCANHKQDRNTEAFFGQGTRLTVV.